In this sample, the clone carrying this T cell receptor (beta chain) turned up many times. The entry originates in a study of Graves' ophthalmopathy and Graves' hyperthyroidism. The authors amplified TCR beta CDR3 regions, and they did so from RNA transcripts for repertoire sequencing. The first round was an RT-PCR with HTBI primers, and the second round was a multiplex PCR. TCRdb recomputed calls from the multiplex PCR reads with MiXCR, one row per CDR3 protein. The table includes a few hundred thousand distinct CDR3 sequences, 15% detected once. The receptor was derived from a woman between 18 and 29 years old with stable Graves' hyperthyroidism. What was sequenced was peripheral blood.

CDR3 bases: TGTGCCAGCAGTTTTGTAAAGACGAACACTGAAGCTTTCTTT. This translates into CASSFVKTNTEAFF. The chain links TRBV27 to TRBJ1-1; D is ambiguous. Per germline, CDR1 MNHEY and CDR2 SMNVEV (reference sequence). V lost 3 bases and J 1 base, leaving 9 bases between the germline ends. This CDR3 is 14 amino acids long.